A single sample is the source of the 18 T cell receptor beta chains below, sequenced in a study of T cell responses to AZD1222 COVID-19 vaccine. Repertoires were generated with immunoSEQ multiplex PCR, while TCRdb's copy carries only in-frame clones and drops some. In the table there are about 150,000 clones, roughly nine tenths of which are singletons. Specimen: peripheral blood, collected 28 days after the second AZD1222 dose. All receptors derive from an adult who received the AZD1222 COVID-19 vaccine.

The J gene is TRBJ1-4, the V gene TRBV6-6, with 8 bases that match TRBD1. After removal of 5 bases from V and 6 bases from J, the junction contained 14 bases not matched to a gene. Germline CDR1 is MNHNY and CDR2 is SVGAGI (reference sequence). The CDR3 has 17 amino acids. The CDR3 nucleotides are TGTGCCAGCAGTCTCTTTTCTTACGACAGGGGCGATGAAAAACTGTTTTTT. Amino acid sequence: CASSLFSYDRGDEKLFF.

The chain carries TRBV27 and TRBJ2-7; 7 bases agree with TRBD1. This CDR3 has 14 amino acids. Trimming removed 1 base from V and 0 bases from J; junction bases left unmatched: 0. Germline V lookup: CDR1 MNHEY, CDR2 SMNVEV (reference sequence). The CDR3 DNA sequence: TGTGCCAGCAGTTTATACAGGGGCTCCTACGAGCAGTACTTC. It codes for CASSLYRGSYEQYF.

CDR3 region: CASSFGPRWDTQYF. DNA for the CDR3: TGTGCCAGCAGCTTTGGTCCCCGTTGGGATACGCAGTATTTT. The rearrangement uses TRBV5-8 and TRBJ2-3; D remains ambiguous. Per the germline V gene, CDR1 is SGHTS and CDR2 is YDEGEE. CDR3 length: 14 amino acids. V was shortened by 2 bases and J by 6 bases, with 13 bases between the two germline ends.

The chain uses TRBV7-2 and TRBJ2-7; 9 nucleotides align to TRBD1. Germline CDR1 SGHTA, CDR2 FQGNSA. The CDR3 loop spans 14 amino acids. V lost 2 bases to trimming and J lost 7 bases; unmatched junction nucleotides: 6. The CDR3: CASSLFGGTGEQYF. In DNA, the CDR3 is TGTGCCAGCAGCTTATTTGGGGGGACAGGGGAGCAGTACTTC.

This chain links TRBV12-3 or TRBV12-4 with TRBJ2-7; either TRBD1 or TRBD2 may supply D (5 bases each). Trimming cost V 5 bases and J 4 bases, with 12 bases left between them. This CDR3 is built from 13 residues. The CDR3, as DNA: TGTGCCAGCAGTGTGGGACGGAAATACGAGCAGTACTTC. Translating gives CASSVGRKYEQYF.

This chain links TRBV11-2 with TRBJ2-2; D tentatively reads TRBD1 or TRBD2 (5 bases each). Trimming removed 6 bases from V and 5 bases from J, with 16 bases in between. CDR1 is SGHAT, CDR2 FQNNGV, per germline. This CDR3 comprises 15 residues. The CDR3 here is CASREPGRRTGELFF. CDR3 nucleotide sequence: TGTGCCAGCAGAGAACCGGGACGGAGGACCGGGGAGCTGTTTTTT. Complete variable domain (other parts from reference TRBV11-2 and TRBJ2-2): EAGVAQSPRYKIIEKRQSVAFWCNPISGHATLYWYQQILGQGPKLLIQFQNNGVVDDSQLPKDRFSAERLKGVDSTLKIQPAKLEDSAVYLCASREPGRRTGELFFGEGSRLTVL.

V and J are TRBV6-5 and TRBJ2-7; 7 bases map to TRBD1. Trimming cost V 7 bases and J 2 bases; bases outside gene matches: 5. CDR3 length equals 13 residues. Looked up from germline, CDR1 is MNHEY and CDR2 is SVGAGI. CDR3 DNA sequence: TGTGCCAGCACCCGGGACAGCCCCTACGAGCAGTACTTC. Translating it yields CASTRDSPYEQYF.

As DNA, the CDR3 is TGTGCCAGCTCACCACCGGCTGGGGCCAACGTCCTGACTTTC. It is translated as CASSPPAGANVLTF. The chain couples TRBV18 to TRBJ2-6, with unresolved D. This CDR3 comprises 14 residues. V was cut by 0 bases and J by 2 bases, with 2 bases left in between. The V gene's germline CDR1 is KGHSH and CDR2 LQKENI.

The rearrangement uses TRBV6-4 and TRBJ2-7; TRBD1 is a possible D gene (6 bases). Trimming pared 6 bases from V and 3 bases from J, leaving 12 bases between. This CDR3 region has 13 residues. Germline V CDR1 and CDR2: MRHNA, SNTAGT. The CDR3 reads CASRNRVGYEQYF. CDR3 nucleotide sequence: TGTGCCAGCAGAAACAGGGTGGGCTACGAGCAGTACTTC.

This sequence joins TRBV5-1 and TRBJ2-3; 7 nucleotides agree with TRBD1. J gave up 5 bases and V 5 bases, and 11 bases lay outside the gene matches. CDR1 is SGHRS, CDR2 YFSETQ, per germline. The CDR3 runs 15 residues. CDR3 in DNA: TGCGCCAGCAGACGTGGGGGACAGCCGGGAGATACGCAGTATTTT. This sequence encodes CASRRGGQPGDTQYF.

The chain uses TRBV19 and TRBJ2-7, with 11 bases identical to TRBD1. CDR3 length: 12 residues. Germline values: CDR1 LNHDA, CDR2 SQIVND (reference sequence). The J segment lost 11 bases and the V segment lost 4 bases, leaving 4 bases of the junction unmatched. The CDR3 is CASSTRTGGKYF. The CDR3 DNA follows: TGTGCCAGTAGTACCCGGACAGGGGGCAAGTACTTC.

The J gene is TRBJ2-2, the V gene TRBV5-4; the match to TRBD2 covers 10 bases. The CDR3 has 16 amino acids. Germline CDR1 SGHNT, CDR2 YYREEE (reference sequence). V trimming: 3 bases; J trimming: 3 bases; junction bases outside the gene matches: 5. The CDR3 coding sequence is TGTGCCAGCAGCTCATCTAGCGGGAGACACACCGGGGAGCTGTTTTTT. It specifies CASSSSSGRHTGELFF.

The table lists this clone with a few counts. The rearrangement uses TRBV30 and TRBJ1-3; D is unclear. Germline V gene lookup returns CDR1 GTSNPN and CDR2 SVGIG (reference sequence). V was clipped by 2 bases and J by 3 bases, with 11 bases between them. This CDR3 has 14 residues. The CDR3 nucleotides read TGTGCCTGGAGTAAAACGACCAGTGGAAACACCATATATTTT. Translated: CAWSKTTSGNTIYF. Full variable domain (outside the CDR3, taken from reference TRBV30 and TRBJ1-3): SQTIHQWPATLVQPVGSPLSLECTVEGTSNPNLYWYRQAAGRGLQLLFYSVGIGQISSEVPQNLSASRPQDRQFILSSKKLLLSDSGFYLCAWSKTTSGNTIYFGEGSWLTVV.

The chain couples TRBV30 to TRBJ1-1; D uncertain. Germline V gene sequence: CDR1 GTSNPN, CDR2 SVGIG (reference sequence). Trimming removed 6 bases from V and 3 bases from J, with 26 bases in between. This CDR3 has 17 amino acids. This CDR3 reads CACGLGSFYWLDTEAFF. The DNA of the CDR3 is TGTGCCTGCGGGCTTGGGTCCTTTTATTGGCTTGACACTGAAGCTTTCTTT.

The rearrangement joins TRBV5-1 to TRBJ1-1; unclear D gene. Germline V gene lookup returns CDR1 SGHRS and CDR2 YFSETQ. Trimming took off 0 bases at V and 1 base at J, with 7 bases between the two ends. This CDR3 comprises 14 residues. DNA of the CDR3: TGCGCCAGCAGCTTGGAGGTGCGGAACACTGAAGCTTTCTTT. It translates to CASSLEVRNTEAFF.

The chain is built from TRBV19 and TRBJ1-4; D gene ambiguous. Germline-derived CDR1 and CDR2 are LNHDA and SQIVND (reference sequence). The CDR3 is 14 amino acids. Trimming removed 7 bases from V and 8 bases from J, with 17 bases in between. CDR3 protein: CASTQDGAREKLFF. CDR3 coding DNA: TGTGCCAGTACCCAAGACGGCGCCCGAGAAAAACTGTTTTTT.

On this clone: Compared with germline, one end of the junction differs, possibly owing to a read error. The chain joins TRBV7-9 to TRBJ2-5; 8 nucleotides match TRBD2. The CDR3 has 14 amino acids. Germline V gives CDR1 SEHNR, CDR2 FQNEAQ (reference sequence). The DNA for the CDR3 is TGTGCCAGCAGCTTAAGTCTAGCGGGCATCAGGTTGGACTTC. As protein: CASSLSLAGIRLDF.

The chain is built from TRBV2 and TRBJ2-3; possible D gene TRBD2, 5 bases. Germline CDR1 reads SNHLY; CDR2 reads FYNNEI. Trimming took off 7 bases at V and 2 bases at J, with 25 bases between the two ends. The CDR3 consists of 18 residues. Written as DNA, the CDR3 is TGTGCCAGCACCGATCCAGGCGAATGGAGGCCAAACACAGATACGCAGTATTTT. It translates to CASTDPGEWRPNTDTQYF.